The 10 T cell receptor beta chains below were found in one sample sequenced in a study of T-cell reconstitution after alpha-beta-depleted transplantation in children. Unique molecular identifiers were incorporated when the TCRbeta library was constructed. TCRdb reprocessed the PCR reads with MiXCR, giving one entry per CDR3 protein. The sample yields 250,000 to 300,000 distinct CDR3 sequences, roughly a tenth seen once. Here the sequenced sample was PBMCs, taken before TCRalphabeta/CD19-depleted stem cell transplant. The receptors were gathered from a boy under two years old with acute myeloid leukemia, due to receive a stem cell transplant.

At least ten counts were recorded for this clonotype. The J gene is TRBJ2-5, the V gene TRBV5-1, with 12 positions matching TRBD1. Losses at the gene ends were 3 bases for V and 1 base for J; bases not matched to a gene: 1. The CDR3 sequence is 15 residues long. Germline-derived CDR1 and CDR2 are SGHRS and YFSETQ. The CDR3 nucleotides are TGCGCCAGCAGCTCGGGACAGGGGGCCCAAGAGACCCAGTACTTC. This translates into CASSSGQGAQETQYF. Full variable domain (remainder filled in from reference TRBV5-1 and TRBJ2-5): KAGVTQTPRYLIKTRGQQVTLSCSPISGHRSVSWYQQTPGQGLQFLFEYFSETQRNKGNFPGRFSGRQFSNSRSEMNVSTLELGDSALYLCASSSGQGAQETQYFGPGTRLLVL.

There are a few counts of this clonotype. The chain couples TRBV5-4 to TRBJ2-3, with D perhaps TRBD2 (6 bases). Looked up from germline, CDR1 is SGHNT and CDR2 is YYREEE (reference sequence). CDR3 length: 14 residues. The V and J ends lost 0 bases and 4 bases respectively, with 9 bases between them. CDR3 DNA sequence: TGTGCCAGCAGCTTGGGCGGGACGGCAGATACGCAGTATTTT. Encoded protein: CASSLGGTADTQYF.

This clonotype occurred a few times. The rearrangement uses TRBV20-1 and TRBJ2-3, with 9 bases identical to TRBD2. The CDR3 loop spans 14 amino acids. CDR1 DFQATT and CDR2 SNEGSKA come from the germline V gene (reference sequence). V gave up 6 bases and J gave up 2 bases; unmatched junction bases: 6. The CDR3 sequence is CSAKREAFTDTQYF. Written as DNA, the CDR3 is TGCAGTGCCAAGCGGGAGGCCTTCACAGATACGCAGTATTTT.

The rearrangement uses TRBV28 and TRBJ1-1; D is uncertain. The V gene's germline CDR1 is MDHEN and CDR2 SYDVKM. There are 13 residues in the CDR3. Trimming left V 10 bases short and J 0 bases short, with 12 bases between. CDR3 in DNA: TGTGCCACCCTGGTAAGGATGAACACTGAAGCTTTCTTT. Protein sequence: CATLVRMNTEAFF.

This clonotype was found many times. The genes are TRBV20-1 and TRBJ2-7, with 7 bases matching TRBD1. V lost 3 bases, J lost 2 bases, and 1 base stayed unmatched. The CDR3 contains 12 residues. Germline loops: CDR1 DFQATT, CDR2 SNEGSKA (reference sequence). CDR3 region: CSARGQPYEQYF. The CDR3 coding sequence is TGCAGTGCTAGGGGACAGCCCTACGAGCAGTACTTC.

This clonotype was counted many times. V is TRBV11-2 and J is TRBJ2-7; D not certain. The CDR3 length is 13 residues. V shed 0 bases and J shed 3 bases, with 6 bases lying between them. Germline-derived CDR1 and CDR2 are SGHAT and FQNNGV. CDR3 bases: TGTGCCAGCAGCTTAGATCGGCGCTACGAGCAGTACTTC. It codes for CASSLDRRYEQYF.

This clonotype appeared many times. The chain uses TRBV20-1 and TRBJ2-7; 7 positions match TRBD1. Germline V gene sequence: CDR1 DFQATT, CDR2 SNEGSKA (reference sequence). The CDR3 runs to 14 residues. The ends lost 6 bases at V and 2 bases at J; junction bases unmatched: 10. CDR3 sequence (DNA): TGCAGTGCCACCGGGACAGACACCGCCTACGAGCAGTACTTC. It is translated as CSATGTDTAYEQYF.

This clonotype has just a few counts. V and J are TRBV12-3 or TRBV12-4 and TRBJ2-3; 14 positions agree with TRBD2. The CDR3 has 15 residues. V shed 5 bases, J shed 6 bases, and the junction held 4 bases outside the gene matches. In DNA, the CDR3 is TGTGCCAGCAGTGGACTAGCGGGAGGTGTGGATACGCAGTATTTT. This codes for CASSGLAGGVDTQYF.

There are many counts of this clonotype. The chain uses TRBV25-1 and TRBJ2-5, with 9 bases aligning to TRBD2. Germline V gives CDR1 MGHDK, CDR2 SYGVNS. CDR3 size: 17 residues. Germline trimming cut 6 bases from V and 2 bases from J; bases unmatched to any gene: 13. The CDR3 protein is CASSSGDGTSRQETQYF. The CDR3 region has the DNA TGTGCCAGCAGCTCCGGGGACGGGACTAGCCGGCAAGAGACCCAGTACTTC. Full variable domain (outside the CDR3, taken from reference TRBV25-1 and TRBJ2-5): EADIYQTPRYLVIGTGKKITLECSQTMGHDKMYWYQQDPGMELHLIHYSYGVNSTEKGDLSSESTVSRIRTEHFPLTLESARPSHTSQYLCASSSGDGTSRQETQYFGPGTRLLVL.

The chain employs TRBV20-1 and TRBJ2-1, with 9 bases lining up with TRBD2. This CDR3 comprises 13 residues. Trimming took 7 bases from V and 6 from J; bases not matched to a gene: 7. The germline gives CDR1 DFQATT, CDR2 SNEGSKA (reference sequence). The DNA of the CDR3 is TGCAGTGAGACTAGCGGCCTACTCAATGAGCAGTTCTTC. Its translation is CSETSGLLNEQFF.